This note documents a single T cell receptor beta chain sequence. This sample stems from a study of preoperative IRX-2 immunotherapy in early breast cancer. Generated by immunoSEQ multiplex PCR, the TCRdb table keeps only in-frame clones and is missing some. This table has around 22,000 clones, 70% to 90% appearing once. Trimming took 2 bases from V and 4 from J, leaving 19 bases between them. The CDR3 has 17 amino acids. Germline V lookup: CDR1 LGHNA, CDR2 YNFKEQ. Indicated treatment: preoperative locoregional IRX-2 cytokine immunotherapy. Preoperative locoregional IRX-2 cytokine immunotherapy was tested in the phase Ib source study.

This sequence was found in a human donor with breast cancer. The rearrangement links TRBV4-2 to TRBJ2-3; D is perhaps TRBD2 (6 bases). The source was tumor tissue, collected after IRX-2 immunotherapy. CDR3: CASSQFGGGRGADTQYF. The CDR3 DNA is TGTGCCAGCAGCCAATTTGGCGGAGGGAGAGGGGCAGATACGCAGTATTTT.